This TCR beta chain was found in a study of T cells after yellow fever vaccination. About the study: Those fractions that held only low numbers of cells were prepared using the SMART-Seq v4 Ultra Low Input RNA kit.

This clonotype appeared many times. The target antigen is unknown. A 5'RACE template-switching step, the method used to make TCR cDNA, added a universal primer site and UMIs. MiXCR, applied by TCRdb to the 5' RACE reads, yields one record per CDR3 protein. The sample carries some 110,000 distinct CDR3 sequences, under 8% recorded once. Study outcomes and limitations: Although the secondary response was weaker, it peaked faster, at day 5 versus 15.

The junction had 11 bases not matched to a gene; V was cut back by 3 bases and J by 6 bases. Germline V CDR1 and CDR2: MNHEY, SMNVEV (reference sequence). The CDR3 runs 17 residues. This clonotype originated in a man between 18 and 29 years old who received the YFV17D yellow fever vaccine. The source was CD4+ T cells sorted from PBMCs, collected less than 11 days after the first yellow fever vaccination. The V and J genes are TRBV27 and TRBJ1-2, with 12 bases aligning to TRBD1. In DNA, the CDR3 is TGTGCCAGCAGTTTTCAGGGACAGGGGGCGATCACCCATGGCTACACCTTC. It codes for CASSFQGQGAITHGYTF.